This T cell receptor beta chain was recovered during a study of cytomegalovirus exposure and HLA in healthy donors (dated by TCRdb to about 2017). Context from the whole study: A later analysis indicated that the roughly 130 validation repertoires were generated on the platform also employed for the 700 or so repertoires of the first cohort. The study aimed to test whether cataloging public T cell receptors could reveal signatures of past pathogen exposure. A separate validation cohort of some 130 different subjects was used in addition to the 666-subject first cohort. To predict cytomegalovirus infection status, the study brought together high-throughput TCR immunosequencing, statistical association of individual TCRs with disease status, and machine learning.

The donors were included in the validation cohort of approximately 120 subjects, a group kept apart from the roughly 700-subject first cohort. General conclusions and limits of the study: A few of the identified cytomegalovirus-associated TCR beta chains were confirmed in vitro to be specific for cytomegalovirus antigens. Subsequent analysis determined that TCRs grouped into clusters in the first cohort also showed a tendency toward co-occurrence across the roughly 110 validation repertoires, and approximately 94% of cluster scores exceeded 0. A total of fewer than 200 TCR beta chains were listed by the study as associated with cytomegalovirus. The classifier was reported to diagnose cytomegalovirus status with high specificity and sensitivity in both the original and validation cohorts. Most TCR sequences were observed very rarely across donors, whereas some public TCRs were present in many individuals. It was suggested by the authors that the approach could potentially be generalized to other disease states and immunological phenotypes. A later analysis had no HLA typing for the validation cohort, so co-occurrence there was scored across all 110 or so repertoires.

Library creation used the immunoSEQ multiplex PCR assay. On the study's bioinformatics: A statistical classification framework was built to diagnose cytomegalovirus status from the catalog of TCR beta chain sequences. In TCRdb, the immuneACCESS table is reduced to in-frame sequences with V and J assigned. These tables do not hold every clone; where another copy was compared, an unresolved V gene accounts for under half, and the others remain unexplained. V and J calls plus clone size are reproduced from that table; the DNA served to infer D and trimming. Present in this sample are some 60,000 clones, approximately 96% of which were seen just once. The leading ten clones occupy roughly 0.98% of the sample. V trim: 4 bases; J trim: 2 bases; unmatched bases: 2. For CDR1 and CDR2, the germline V gene lists SGHTA and FQGNSA. There are 14 amino acids in the CDR3, from cysteine to phenylalanine inclusive. Here the CDR3 DNA is all that survives: 42 bases in frame from base 1.

Turning to this clone: What antigen it recognizes has not been identified. No quality values exist for individual bases; no much larger clone is one base distant.

This clonotype was obtained from a young man in good health and CMV-seronegative. The sequenced material came from PBMCs. The chain links TRBV7-2 with TRBJ2-7; TRBD2 fits 10 bases in the junction. The sequenced DNA is TGTGCCAGCAGCTATGGACTAGCGGCCTACGAGCAGTACTTC. Its protein reads: CASSYGLAAYEQYF.